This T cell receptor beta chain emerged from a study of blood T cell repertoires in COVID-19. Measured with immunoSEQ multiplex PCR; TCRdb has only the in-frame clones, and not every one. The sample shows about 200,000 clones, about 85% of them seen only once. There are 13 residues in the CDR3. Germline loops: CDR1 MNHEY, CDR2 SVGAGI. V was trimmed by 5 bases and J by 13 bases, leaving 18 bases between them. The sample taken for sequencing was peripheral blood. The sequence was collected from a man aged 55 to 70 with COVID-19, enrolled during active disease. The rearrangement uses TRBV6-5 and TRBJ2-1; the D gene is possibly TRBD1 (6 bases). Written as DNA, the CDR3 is TGTGCCAGCAGTCGAACACAGGGTTCAGGACAGTTCTTC. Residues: CASSRTQGSGQFF.